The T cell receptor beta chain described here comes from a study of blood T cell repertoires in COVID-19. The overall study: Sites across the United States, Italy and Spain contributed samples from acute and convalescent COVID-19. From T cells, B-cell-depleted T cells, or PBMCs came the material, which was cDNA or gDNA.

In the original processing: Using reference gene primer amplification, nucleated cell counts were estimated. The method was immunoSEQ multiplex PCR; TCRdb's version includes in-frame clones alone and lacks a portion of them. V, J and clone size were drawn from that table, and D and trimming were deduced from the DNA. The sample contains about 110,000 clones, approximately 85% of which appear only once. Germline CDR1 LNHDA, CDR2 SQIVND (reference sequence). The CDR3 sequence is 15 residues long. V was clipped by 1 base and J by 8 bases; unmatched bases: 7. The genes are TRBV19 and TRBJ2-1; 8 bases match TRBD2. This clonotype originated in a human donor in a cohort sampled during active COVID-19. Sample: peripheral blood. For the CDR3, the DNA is TGTGCCAGTAGTATAGGGCGGGAGGCCCCCCATGAGCAGTTCTTC. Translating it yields CASSIGREAPHEQFF.